One and the same sample provided the 8 T cell receptor beta chains below, sequenced in a study of cytomegalovirus exposure and HLA in healthy donors (dated by TCRdb to about 2017). Library preparation employed the immunoSEQ multiplex PCR assay. TCRdb obtained this table from immuneACCESS and retained in-frame rearrangements with V and J assigned. These tables miss some clones; where compared with another copy, unresolved V genes account for less than half of the shortfall, and the remainder is unexplained. The sample table shows 100,000 to 150,000 clones, and 75% to 90% are seen once. The ten largest clones represent 1% to 1.5% of the sample. Sequences were obtained from PBMCs. These receptors were taken from a woman aged 18-35 years in good health and CMV-seronegative.

This rearrangement joins TRBV2 to TRBJ1-5, with D hard to call. The CDR3 has 13 residues. V was clipped by 4 bases and J by 7 bases, with 11 bases between them. From germline, CDR1 is SNHLY and CDR2 FYNNEI. For the CDR3, the DNA is TGTGCCAGCAGTGCCGGGGAGGAACAGCCCCAGCATTTT. Translation: CASSAGEEQPQHF.

The rearrangement links TRBV28 to TRBJ2-1, with TRBD2 matching over 12 bases. V lost 7 bases to trimming and J lost 9 bases; unmatched junction nucleotides: 7. CDR1 and CDR2 from the germline V gene are MDHEN and SYDVKM. The CDR3 length is 14 residues. This CDR3 reads CASIQLAGGREQFF. In nucleotides, the CDR3 is TGTGCCAGCATACAACTAGCGGGGGGCCGTGAGCAGTTCTTC. Drawing the rest from reference TRBV28 and TRBJ2-1, the complete variable domain is DVKVTQSSRYLVKRTGEKVFLECVQDMDHENMFWYRQDPGLGLRLIYFSYDVKMKEKGDIPEGYSVSREKKERFSLILESASTNQTSMYLCASIQLAGGREQFFGPGTRLTVL.

The CDR3 loop reads CASSQGFGGKGNQPQHF. Written as DNA, the CDR3 is TGCGCCAGCAGCCAAGGTTTCGGAGGGAAGGGGAATCAGCCCCAGCATTTT. The chain joins TRBV4-1 to TRBJ1-5; D perhaps matches TRBD1 (5 bases). V lost 1 base, J lost 4 bases, and 17 bases lay in between. Germline assignment: CDR1 MGHRA and CDR2 YSYEKL. CDR3 size: 17 residues.

This clone has only one observation. The rearrangement links TRBV4-1 to TRBJ2-1; the match to TRBD2 covers 11 bases. Germline-derived CDR1 and CDR2 are MGHRA and YSYEKL. V dropped 2 bases and J dropped 5; count of bases not matched to a gene: 8. This CDR3 has 17 amino acids. The CDR3 DNA reads as TGCGCCAGCAGCCAAAGACTAGCGGGATCTGTTCACAATGAGCAGTTCTTC. Translation gives CASSQRLAGSVHNEQFF.

The rearrangement uses TRBV18 and TRBJ2-1, with 12 bases fitting TRBD2. Germline CDR1 KGHSH, CDR2 LQKENI. CDR3 length equals 16 residues. V was clipped by 3 bases and J by 4 bases; unmatched bases: 4. The CDR3 sequence is CASSPRTSGEYNEQFF. DNA of the CDR3: TGTGCCAGCTCACCTCGGACTAGCGGGGAATACAATGAGCAGTTCTTC.

This clone was recorded once. V gene TRBV15 combines with J gene TRBJ1-5; the D is unclear. Trimming removed 8 bases at V and 1 base at J, with 15 bases between. In germline, CDR1 is LNHNV, CDR2 YYDKDF (reference sequence). CDR3 size: 15 residues. The CDR3 here is CATARGVESNQPQHF. The CDR3 DNA is TGTGCCACCGCACGCGGGGTGGAAAGCAATCAGCCCCAGCATTTT.

The chain uses TRBV27 and TRBJ1-1; a possible D gene is TRBD1 (5 bases). The V end was cut by 2 bases, the J end by 4 bases, with 8 bases between. This CDR3 spans 13 amino acids. The V gene's germline CDR1 is MNHEY and CDR2 SMNVEV (reference sequence). The CDR3 sequence: CASSLGGGTEAFF. For the CDR3, the DNA is TGTGCCAGCAGTTTAGGGGGGGGCACTGAAGCTTTCTTT.

The rearrangement joins TRBV5-6 to TRBJ2-1, with 8 bases aligning to TRBD2. The junction had 4 bases not matched to a gene; V was cut back by 1 base and J by 7 bases. Germline V gene lookup returns CDR1 SGHDT and CDR2 YYEEEE. The CDR3 is made up of 14 amino acids. The CDR3 reads CASSLPGGGNEQFF. The CDR3 DNA reads as TGTGCCAGCAGCTTGCCGGGCGGGGGGAATGAGCAGTTCTTC.